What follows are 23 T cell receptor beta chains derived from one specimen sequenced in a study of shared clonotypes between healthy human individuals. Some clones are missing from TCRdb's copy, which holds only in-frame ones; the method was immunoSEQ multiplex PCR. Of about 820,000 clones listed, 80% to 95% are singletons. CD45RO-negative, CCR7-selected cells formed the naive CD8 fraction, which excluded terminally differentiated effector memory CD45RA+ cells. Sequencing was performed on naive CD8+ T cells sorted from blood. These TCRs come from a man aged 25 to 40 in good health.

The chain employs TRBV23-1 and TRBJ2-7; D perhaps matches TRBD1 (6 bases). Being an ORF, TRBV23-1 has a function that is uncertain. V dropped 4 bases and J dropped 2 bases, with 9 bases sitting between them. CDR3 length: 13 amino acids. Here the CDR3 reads CASSLAGAYEQYF. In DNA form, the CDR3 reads TGCGCCAGCAGTCTCGCAGGGGCCTACGAGCAGTACTTC.

This CDR3 reads CASSQVLASPGTGYNEQFF. Written as DNA, the CDR3 is TGCGCCAGCAGCCAAGTCCTCGCCTCTCCCGGGACAGGGTACAATGAGCAGTTCTTC. This chain uses TRBV4-3 with TRBJ2-1; the match to TRBD1 covers 9 bases. J lost 4 bases, V lost 1 base, and 14 bases had no gene match. Germline V gives CDR1 LGHNA, CDR2 YSLEER. This CDR3 has 19 amino acids.

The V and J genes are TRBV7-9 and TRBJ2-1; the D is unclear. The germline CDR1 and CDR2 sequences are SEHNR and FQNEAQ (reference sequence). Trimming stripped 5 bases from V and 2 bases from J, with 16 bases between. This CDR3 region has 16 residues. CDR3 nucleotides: TGTGCCAGCAGCCCCGTTACCCACACGACCTACAATGAGCAGTTCTTC. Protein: CASSPVTHTTYNEQFF. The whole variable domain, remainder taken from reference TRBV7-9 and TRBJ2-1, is DTGVSQNPRHKITKRGQNVTFRCDPISEHNRLYWYRQTLGQGPEFLTYFQNEAQLEKSRLLSDRFSAERPKGSFSTLEIQRTEQGDSAMYLCASSPVTHTTYNEQFFGPGTRLTVL.

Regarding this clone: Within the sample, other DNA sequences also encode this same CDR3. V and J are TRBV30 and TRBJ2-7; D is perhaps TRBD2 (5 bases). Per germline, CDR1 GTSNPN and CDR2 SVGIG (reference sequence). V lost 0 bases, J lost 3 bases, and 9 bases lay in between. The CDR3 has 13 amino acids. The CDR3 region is CAWSVGEGYEQYF. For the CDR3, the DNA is TGTGCCTGGAGTGTGGGTGAGGGCTACGAGCAGTACTTC.

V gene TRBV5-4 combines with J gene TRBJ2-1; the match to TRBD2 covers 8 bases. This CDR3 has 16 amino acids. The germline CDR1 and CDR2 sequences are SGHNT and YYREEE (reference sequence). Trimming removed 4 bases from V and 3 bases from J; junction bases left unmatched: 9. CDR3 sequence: CASSPGGSPSYNEQFF. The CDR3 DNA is TGTGCCAGCAGCCCGGGGGGGAGCCCCAGCTACAATGAGCAGTTCTTC.

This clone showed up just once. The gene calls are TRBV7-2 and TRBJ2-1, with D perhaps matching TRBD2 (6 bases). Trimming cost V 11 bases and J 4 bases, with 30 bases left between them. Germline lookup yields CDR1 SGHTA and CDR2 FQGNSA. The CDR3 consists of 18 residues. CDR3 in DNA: TGTGCCTCCAACTCTAGGCCGACTAGTGAGACATTTTACAATGAGCAGTTCTTC. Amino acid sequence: CASNSRPTSETFYNEQFF.

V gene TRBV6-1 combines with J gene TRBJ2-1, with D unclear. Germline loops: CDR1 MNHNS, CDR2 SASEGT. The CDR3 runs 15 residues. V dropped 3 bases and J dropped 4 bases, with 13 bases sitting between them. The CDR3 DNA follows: TGTGCCAGCAGTGATTGGGATGGAGAGTACAATGAGCAGTTCTTC. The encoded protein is CASSDWDGEYNEQFF.

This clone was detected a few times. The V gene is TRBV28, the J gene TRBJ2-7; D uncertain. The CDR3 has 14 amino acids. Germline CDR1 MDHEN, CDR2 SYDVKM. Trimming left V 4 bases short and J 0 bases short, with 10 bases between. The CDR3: CASSSKANSYEQYF. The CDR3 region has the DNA TGTGCCAGCAGTTCTAAGGCCAACTCCTACGAGCAGTACTTC.

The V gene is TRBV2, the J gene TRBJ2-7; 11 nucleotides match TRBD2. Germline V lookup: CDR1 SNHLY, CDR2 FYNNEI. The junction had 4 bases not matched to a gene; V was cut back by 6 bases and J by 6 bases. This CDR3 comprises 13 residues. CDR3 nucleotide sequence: TGTGCCAGCAGCCGGACTAGCGGGCGCGAGCAGTACTTC. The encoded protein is CASSRTSGREQYF.

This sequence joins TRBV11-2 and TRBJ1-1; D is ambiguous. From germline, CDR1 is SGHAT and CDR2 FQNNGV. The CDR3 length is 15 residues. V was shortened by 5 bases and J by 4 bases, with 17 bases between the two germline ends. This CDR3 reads CASSPAGWPTTEAFF. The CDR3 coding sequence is TGTGCCAGCAGCCCAGCGGGGTGGCCGACCACTGAAGCTTTCTTT.

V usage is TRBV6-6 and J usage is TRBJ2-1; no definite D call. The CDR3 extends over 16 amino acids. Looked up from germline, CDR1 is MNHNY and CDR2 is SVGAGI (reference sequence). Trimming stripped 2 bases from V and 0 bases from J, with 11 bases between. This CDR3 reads CASSYGTRSSYNEQFF. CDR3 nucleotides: TGTGCCAGCAGTTACGGCACGAGGAGCTCCTACAATGAGCAGTTCTTC.

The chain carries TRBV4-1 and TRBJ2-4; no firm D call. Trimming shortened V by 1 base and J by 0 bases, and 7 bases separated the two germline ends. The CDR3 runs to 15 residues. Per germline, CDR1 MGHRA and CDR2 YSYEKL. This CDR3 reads CASSQVPLAKNIQYF. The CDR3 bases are TGCGCCAGCAGCCAAGTCCCACTAGCCAAAAACATTCAGTACTTC.

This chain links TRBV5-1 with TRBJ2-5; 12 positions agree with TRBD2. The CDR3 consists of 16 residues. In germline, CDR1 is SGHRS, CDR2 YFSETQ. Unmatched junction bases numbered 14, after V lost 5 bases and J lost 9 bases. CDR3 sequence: CASRDTWTSGIAAQYF. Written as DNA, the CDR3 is TGCGCCAGCAGAGACACCTGGACTAGCGGGATTGCGGCCCAGTACTTC.

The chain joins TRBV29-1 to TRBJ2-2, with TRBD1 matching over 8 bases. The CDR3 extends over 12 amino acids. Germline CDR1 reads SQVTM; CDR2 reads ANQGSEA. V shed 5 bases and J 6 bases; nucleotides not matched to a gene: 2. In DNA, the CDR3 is TGCAGCGTTAGGACAGGGTCCGGGGAGCTGTTTTTT. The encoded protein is CSVRTGSGELFF.

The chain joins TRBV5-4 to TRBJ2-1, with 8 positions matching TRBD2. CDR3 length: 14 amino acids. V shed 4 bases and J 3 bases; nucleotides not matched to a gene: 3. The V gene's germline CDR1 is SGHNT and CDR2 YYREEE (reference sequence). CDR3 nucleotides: TGTGCCAGCAGCCAAGGGACTAGCTACAATGAGCAGTTCTTC. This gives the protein CASSQGTSYNEQFF.

The CDR3 bases are TGTGCCAGCAGCGCCCAGGGGGATGAGCAGTTCTTC. Encoded protein: CASSAQGDEQFF. This sequence joins TRBV9 and TRBJ2-1, with 7 bases lining up with TRBD1. The CDR3 loop spans 12 amino acids. Trimming removed 3 bases from V and 8 bases from J; junction bases left unmatched: 2. Germline V gene data show CDR1 as SGDLS and CDR2 as YYNGEE.

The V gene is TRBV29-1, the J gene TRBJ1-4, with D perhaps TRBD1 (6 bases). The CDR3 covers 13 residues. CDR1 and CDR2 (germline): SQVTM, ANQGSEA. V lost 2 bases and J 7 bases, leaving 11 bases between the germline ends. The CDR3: CSVELGGGEKLFF. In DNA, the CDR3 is TGCAGCGTTGAATTGGGGGGCGGTGAAAAACTGTTTTTT. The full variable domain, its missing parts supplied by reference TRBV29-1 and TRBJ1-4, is SAVISQKPSRDICQRGTSLTIQCQVDSQVTMMFWYRQQPGQSLTLIATANQGSEATYESGFVIDKFPISRPNLTFSTLTVSNMSPEDSSIYLCSVELGGGEKLFFGSGTQLSVL.

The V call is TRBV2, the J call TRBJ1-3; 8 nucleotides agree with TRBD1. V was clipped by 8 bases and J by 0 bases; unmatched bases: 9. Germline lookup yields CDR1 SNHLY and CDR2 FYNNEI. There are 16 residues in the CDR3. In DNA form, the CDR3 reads TGTGCCAGCGCACCCGGGACAGGCCTCTCTGGAAACACCATATATTTT. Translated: CASAPGTGLSGNTIYF.

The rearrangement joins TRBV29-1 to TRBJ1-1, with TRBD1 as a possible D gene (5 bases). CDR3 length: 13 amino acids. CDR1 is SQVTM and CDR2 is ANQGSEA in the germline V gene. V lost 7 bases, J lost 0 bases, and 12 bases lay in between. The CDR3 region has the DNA TGCAGCGCTTGTGGGGGGATGAACACTGAAGCTTTCTTT. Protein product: CSACGGMNTEAFF.

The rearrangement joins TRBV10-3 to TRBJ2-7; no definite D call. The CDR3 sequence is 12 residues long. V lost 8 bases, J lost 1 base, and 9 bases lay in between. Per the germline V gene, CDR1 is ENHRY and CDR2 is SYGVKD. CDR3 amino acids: CAIVGESYEQYF. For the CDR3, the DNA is TGTGCCATCGTTGGAGAGTCCTACGAGCAGTACTTC.

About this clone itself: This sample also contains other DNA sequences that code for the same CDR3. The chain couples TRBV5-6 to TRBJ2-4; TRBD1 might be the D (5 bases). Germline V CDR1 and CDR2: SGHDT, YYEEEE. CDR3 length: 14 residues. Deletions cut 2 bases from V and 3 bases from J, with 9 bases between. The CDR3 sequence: CASSLGQGKNIQYF. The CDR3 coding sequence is TGTGCCAGCAGCTTAGGGCAGGGCAAAAACATTCAGTACTTC.

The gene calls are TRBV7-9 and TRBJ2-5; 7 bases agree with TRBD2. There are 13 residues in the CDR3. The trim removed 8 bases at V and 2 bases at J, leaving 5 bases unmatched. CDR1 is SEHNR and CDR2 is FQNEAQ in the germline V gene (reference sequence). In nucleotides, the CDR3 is TGTGCCAGCGGCACTAGCGAACAAGAGACCCAGTACTTC. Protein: CASGTSEQETQYF.

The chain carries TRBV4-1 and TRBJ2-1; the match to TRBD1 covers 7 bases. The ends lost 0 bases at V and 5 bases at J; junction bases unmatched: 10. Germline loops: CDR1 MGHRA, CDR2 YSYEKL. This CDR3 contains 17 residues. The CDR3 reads CASSQETTGAQDNEQFF. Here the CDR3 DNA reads TGCGCCAGCAGCCAAGAAACAACAGGGGCGCAAGACAATGAGCAGTTCTTC.